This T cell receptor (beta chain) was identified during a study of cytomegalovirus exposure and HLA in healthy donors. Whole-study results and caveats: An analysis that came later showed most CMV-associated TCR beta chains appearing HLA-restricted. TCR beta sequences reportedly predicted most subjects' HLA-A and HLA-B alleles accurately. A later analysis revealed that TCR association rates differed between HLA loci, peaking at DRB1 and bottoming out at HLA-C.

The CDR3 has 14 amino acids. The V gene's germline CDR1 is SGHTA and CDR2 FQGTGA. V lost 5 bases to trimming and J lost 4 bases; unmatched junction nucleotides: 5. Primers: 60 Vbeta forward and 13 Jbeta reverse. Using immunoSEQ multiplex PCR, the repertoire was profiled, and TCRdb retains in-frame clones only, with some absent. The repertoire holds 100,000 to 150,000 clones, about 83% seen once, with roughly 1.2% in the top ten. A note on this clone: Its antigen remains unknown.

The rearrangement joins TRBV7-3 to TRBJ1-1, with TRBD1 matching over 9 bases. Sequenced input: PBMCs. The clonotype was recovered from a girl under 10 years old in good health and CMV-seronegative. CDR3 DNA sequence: TGTGCCAGCAGCCAGACAGGGGGTGGCACTGAAGCTTTCTTT. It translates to CASSQTGGGTEAFF.